One and the same sample provided the 21 T cell receptor beta chains below, sequenced in a study of cytomegalovirus exposure and HLA in healthy donors. Use of 60 Vbeta and 13 Jbeta primers characterized the PCR. Sequencing was performed with immunoSEQ multiplex PCR; in TCRdb, only in-frame clones are kept and a portion is missing. This table holds under 200,000 clones, about 77% found once. What was sequenced was PBMCs. All receptors derive from a middle-aged woman in good health and CMV-seropositive.

The J gene is TRBJ1-2, the V gene TRBV7-2; unclear D gene. Germline V gene data show CDR1 as SGHTA and CDR2 as FQGNSA. V lost 4 bases to trimming and J lost 3 bases, with 9 bases between them. This CDR3 has 13 amino acids. The CDR3 is CASSYRHDYGYTF. The CDR3, as DNA: TGTGCCAGCAGCTATCGACACGACTATGGCTACACCTTC. The whole variable domain, filled in from reference TRBV7-2 and TRBJ1-2, reads GAGVSQSPSNKVTEKGKDVELRCDPISGHTALYWYRQSLGQGLEFLIYFQGNSAPDKSGLPSDRFSAERTGGSVSTLTIQRTQQEDSAVYLCASSYRHDYGYTFGSGTRLTVV.

The chain combines TRBV5-4 with TRBJ2-7; 7 nucleotides line up with TRBD1. This CDR3 contains 13 residues. Germline assignment: CDR1 SGHNT and CDR2 YYREEE (reference sequence). The trim removed 8 bases at V and 4 bases at J, leaving 9 bases unmatched. The DNA for the CDR3 is TGTGCCAGTACCACAGGGGCTGGGTACGAGCAGTACTTC. This sequence encodes CASTTGAGYEQYF.

This chain joins TRBV5-1 and TRBJ1-5, with 7 bases identical to TRBD1. The CDR3 has 14 residues. The germline CDR1 and CDR2 sequences are SGHRS and YFSETQ. With 0 bases clipped from V and 6 bases from J, the junction kept 3 bases outside the gene matches. CDR3 amino acids: CASSLEGGGQPQHF. In DNA, the CDR3 is TGCGCCAGCAGCTTGGAAGGGGGCGGTCAGCCCCAGCATTTT.

The chain uses TRBV7-2 and TRBJ2-2, with D perhaps matching TRBD2 (5 bases). Germline V lookup: CDR1 SGHTA, CDR2 FQGNSA. This CDR3 has 15 residues. V lost 5 bases and J lost 2, with 12 bases in between. CDR3 bases: TGTGCCAGCAGCCCCGGGGTTTCTAACACCGGGGAGCTGTTTTTT. Its protein product is CASSPGVSNTGELFF.

V and J are TRBV30 and TRBJ1-1, with TRBD1 identical over 7 bases. There are 13 residues in the CDR3. Germline values: CDR1 GTSNPN, CDR2 SVGIG (reference sequence). The J segment lost 5 bases and the V segment lost 3 bases, leaving 6 bases of the junction unmatched. CDR3 DNA sequence: TGTGCCTGGAGCGAGGGGGCACGGACTGAAGCTTTCTTT. It specifies CAWSEGARTEAFF.

The chain employs TRBV6-5 and TRBJ2-7, with 11 bases matching TRBD2. J gave up 3 bases and V 6 bases, and 7 bases lay outside the gene matches. From germline, CDR1 is MNHEY and CDR2 SVGAGI. This CDR3 region has 15 residues. CDR3 amino acids: CASRLAGAPSYEQYF. In DNA, the CDR3 is TGTGCCAGCAGACTAGCGGGGGCCCCGAGCTACGAGCAGTACTTC.

CDR3 in DNA: TGTGCCAGTACCACAGGGGGCGCTTTGTCAGATACGCAGTATTTT. Translated, it gives CASTTGGALSDTQYF. The chain recombines TRBV19 with TRBJ2-3, with TRBD1 matching 9 bases. The CDR3 contains 15 residues. Germline assignment: CDR1 LNHDA and CDR2 SQIVND (reference sequence). V was clipped by 7 bases and J by 4 bases; unmatched bases: 9.

The chain recombines TRBV6-5 with TRBJ2-3; tentative D call: TRBD2 (6 bases). The germline gives CDR1 MNHEY, CDR2 SVGAGI. CDR3 size: 15 residues. The germline V and J ends were trimmed by 7 bases and 0 bases, with 14 bases remaining between them. CDR3 sequence (DNA): TGTGCCAGCACGACAAAGCGGGCTAGCACAGATACGCAGTATTTT. Translating gives CASTTKRASTDTQYF.

This sequence joins TRBV19 and TRBJ2-1; 8 bases are shared with TRBD2. V shed 4 bases and J 7 bases; nucleotides not matched to a gene: 9. Germline values: CDR1 LNHDA, CDR2 SQIVND (reference sequence). The CDR3 is 15 residues long. The CDR3 DNA sequence: TGTGCCAGTAGTACGAGCGGGAGAGGGGGAAATGAGCAGTTCTTC. Amino acids: CASSTSGRGGNEQFF.

J is TRBJ2-2 and V is TRBV4-3; 8 bases are a match to TRBD1. There are 16 residues in the CDR3. V was pared by 3 bases and J by 1 base, with 4 bases of the junction left unmatched. Germline V gene data show CDR1 as LGHNA and CDR2 as YSLEER. The CDR3 protein is CASSHAGTGNTGELFF. CDR3 DNA sequence: TGCGCCAGCAGCCACGCCGGGACAGGGAACACCGGGGAGCTGTTTTTT.

The gene calls are TRBV27 and TRBJ2-5; D is perhaps TRBD2 (7 bases). The J call could be wrong; TRBJ2-7 is a better fit for the DNA end. Per germline, CDR1 MNHEY and CDR2 SMNVEV (reference sequence). This CDR3 has 15 residues. Here the CDR3 reads CASSLSRGGHYEQYF. The CDR3 region has the DNA TGTGCCAGCAGTTTATCGAGGGGGGGCCATTACGAGCAGTACTTC.

The rearrangement joins TRBV6-6 to TRBJ1-3; a weak D match, TRBD1 (5 bases). Germline V gene sequence: CDR1 MNHNY, CDR2 SVGAGI (reference sequence). The CDR3 runs 15 residues. V gave up 2 bases and J gave up 1 base, with 9 bases separating them. The CDR3 nucleotides are TGTGCCAGCAGTTACACTCCAGGGTCTGGAAACACCATATATTTT. Its translation: CASSYTPGSGNTIYF.

The chain links TRBV4-1 to TRBJ2-6, with D possibly TRBD1 on 5 matching bases. Trimming took off 4 bases at V and 0 bases at J, with 16 bases between the two ends. This CDR3 has 18 residues. Germline CDR1 MGHRA, CDR2 YSYEKL. The CDR3 loop is CASSPYQGITSGANVLTF. The DNA of the CDR3 is TGCGCCAGCAGCCCCTACCAGGGAATTACCTCTGGGGCCAACGTCCTGACTTTC.

The rearrangement links TRBV15 to TRBJ2-3; the D gene is possibly TRBD1 (6 bases). The CDR3 covers 15 residues. With 3 bases removed from V and 1 base from J, the gap between germline ends came to 11 bases. CDR1 LNHNV and CDR2 YYDKDF come from the germline V gene (reference sequence). In DNA, the CDR3 is TGTGCCACCAGCAGGGGCTCAGGGGGCACAGATACGCAGTATTTT. Translating gives CATSRGSGGTDTQYF.

The V call is TRBV29-1, the J call TRBJ2-3; 15 bases fit TRBD2. The CDR3 is 17 amino acids. CDR1 SQVTM and CDR2 ANQGSEA come from the germline V gene. Trimming cost V 1 base and J 3 bases; bases outside gene matches: 5. CDR3 amino acids: CSVEARTSGGGTDTQYF. CDR3 DNA sequence: TGCAGCGTTGAAGCTCGGACTAGCGGGGGGGGAACAGATACGCAGTATTTT.

The chain employs TRBV4-1 and TRBJ2-7; D perhaps matches TRBD2 (5 bases). Trimming cost V 4 bases and J 3 bases, with 13 bases left between them. CDR1 MGHRA and CDR2 YSYEKL come from the germline V gene. This CDR3 region has 14 residues. CDR3 in DNA: TGCGCCAGCAGCCTCGGTACCGAGGGCTACGAGCAGTACTTC. Protein product: CASSLGTEGYEQYF.

The chain joins TRBV6-1 to TRBJ2-3; TRBD2 is a possible D gene (5 bases). Germline lookup yields CDR1 MNHNS and CDR2 SASEGT. V gave up 1 base and J gave up 3 bases, with 14 bases separating them. This CDR3 is built from 16 residues. CDR3 DNA: TGTGCCAGCAGTGAAGGTTTAGGAAGGAGGACAGATACGCAGTATTTT. Amino acids: CASSEGLGRRTDTQYF.

This rearrangement joins TRBV19 to TRBJ1-1; 10 nucleotides agree with TRBD1. Trimming took 4 bases from V and 4 from J; bases not matched to a gene: 6. CDR3 length: 15 residues. Germline loops: CDR1 LNHDA, CDR2 SQIVND (reference sequence). CDR3 sequence: CASSTMTGGGTEAFF. In DNA, the CDR3 is TGTGCCAGTAGTACGATGACAGGGGGCGGCACTGAAGCTTTCTTT.

V is TRBV6-5 and J is TRBJ2-3; possibly TRBD2 for D (6 bases). This CDR3 contains 15 residues. Germline V gene data show CDR1 as MNHEY and CDR2 as SVGAGI. The V and J ends lost 7 bases and 2 bases respectively, with 16 bases between them. The CDR3 spells CASTYNWGDTDTQYF. CDR3 DNA sequence: TGTGCCAGCACCTACAATTGGGGGGACACAGATACGCAGTATTTT.

The chain employs TRBV10-3 and TRBJ1-2, with a weak D call TRBD1 (5 bases). Trimming left V 3 bases short and J 4 bases short, with 15 bases between. The CDR3 has 15 amino acids. Germline loops: CDR1 ENHRY, CDR2 SYGVKD. The CDR3 loop is CAISEGQGASYGYTF. As DNA, the CDR3 is TGTGCCATCAGTGAAGGACAAGGGGCCAGCTATGGCTACACCTTC.

This chain connects TRBV2 to TRBJ1-1; 8 bases map to TRBD1. Germline CDR1 and CDR2: SNHLY and FYNNEI. J gave up 0 bases and V 2 bases, and 2 bases lay outside the gene matches. The CDR3 loop spans 15 amino acids. The CDR3 nucleotides are TGTGCCAGCAGTGAACAGGGGGCGGTGAACACTGAAGCTTTCTTT. Protein sequence: CASSEQGAVNTEAFF.